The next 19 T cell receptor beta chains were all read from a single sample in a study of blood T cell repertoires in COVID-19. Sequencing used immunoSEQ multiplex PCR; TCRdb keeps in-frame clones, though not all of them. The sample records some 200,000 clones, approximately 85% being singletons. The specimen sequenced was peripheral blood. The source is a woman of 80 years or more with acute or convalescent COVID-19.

For the CDR3, the DNA is TGTGCCAGCAGCTCTAGGACTATAGAGAACACTGAAGCTTTCTTT. Its translation is CASSSRTIENTEAFF. The J gene is TRBJ1-1, the V gene TRBV5-5, with D unresolved. Germline V gives CDR1 SGHKS, CDR2 YYEKEE (reference sequence). The germline V and J ends were trimmed by 3 bases and 1 base, with 13 bases remaining between them. The CDR3 is 15 amino acids.

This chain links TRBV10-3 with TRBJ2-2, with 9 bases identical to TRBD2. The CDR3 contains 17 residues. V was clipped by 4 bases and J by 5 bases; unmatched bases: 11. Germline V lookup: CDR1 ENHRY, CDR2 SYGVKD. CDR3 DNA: TGTGCCATCAGTGGGGGTGTCCCCAGCGGGGGGACCGGGGAGCTGTTTTTT. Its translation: CAISGGVPSGGTGELFF.

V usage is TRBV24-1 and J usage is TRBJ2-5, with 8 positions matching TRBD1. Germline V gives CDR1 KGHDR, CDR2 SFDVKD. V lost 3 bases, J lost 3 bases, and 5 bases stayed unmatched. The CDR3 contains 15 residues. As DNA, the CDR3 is TGTGCCACCAGTGATCGAGGACAGGGTGAAGAGACCCAGTACTTC. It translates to CATSDRGQGEETQYF.

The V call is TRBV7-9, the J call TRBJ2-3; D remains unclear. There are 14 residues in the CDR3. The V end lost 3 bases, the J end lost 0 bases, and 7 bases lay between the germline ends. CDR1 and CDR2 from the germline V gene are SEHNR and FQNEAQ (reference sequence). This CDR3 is CASSLERSTDTQYF. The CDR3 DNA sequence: TGTGCCAGCAGCTTGGAGCGAAGCACAGATACGCAGTATTTT.

CDR3 sequence reads: CASSPGTGGIGNTIYF. The CDR3, as DNA: TGTGCCAGCAGTCCCGGGACAGGGGGCATAGGAAACACCATATATTTT. The chain joins TRBV27 to TRBJ1-3, with 12 bases matching TRBD1. This CDR3 region has 16 residues. Germline V gene sequence: CDR1 MNHEY, CDR2 SMNVEV (reference sequence). With 5 bases clipped from V and 4 bases from J, the junction kept 6 bases outside the gene matches.

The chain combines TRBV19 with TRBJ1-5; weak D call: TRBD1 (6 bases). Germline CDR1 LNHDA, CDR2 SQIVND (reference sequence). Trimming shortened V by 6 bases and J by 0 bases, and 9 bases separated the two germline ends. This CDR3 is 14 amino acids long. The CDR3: CASRPTGSNQPQHF. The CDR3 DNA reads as TGTGCCAGTAGGCCGACAGGTAGCAATCAGCCCCAGCATTTT.

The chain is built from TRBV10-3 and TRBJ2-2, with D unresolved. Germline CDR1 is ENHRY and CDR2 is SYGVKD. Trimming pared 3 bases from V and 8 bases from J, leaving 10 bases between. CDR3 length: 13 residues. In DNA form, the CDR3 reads TGTGCCATCAGTGACAATCTCAGAGGGGAGCTGTTTTTT. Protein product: CAISDNLRGELFF.

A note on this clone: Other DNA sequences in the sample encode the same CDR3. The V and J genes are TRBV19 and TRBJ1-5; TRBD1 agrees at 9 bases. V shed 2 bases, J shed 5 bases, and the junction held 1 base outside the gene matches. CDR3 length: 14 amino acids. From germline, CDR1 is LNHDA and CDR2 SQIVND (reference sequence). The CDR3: CASSIRQGDQPQHF. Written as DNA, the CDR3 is TGTGCCAGTAGTATAAGACAGGGGGATCAGCCCCAGCATTTT.

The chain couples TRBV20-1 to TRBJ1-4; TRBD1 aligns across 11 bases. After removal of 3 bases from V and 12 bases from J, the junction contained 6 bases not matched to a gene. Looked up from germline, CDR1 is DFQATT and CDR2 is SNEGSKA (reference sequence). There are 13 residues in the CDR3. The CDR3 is CSASVGTGGQLFF. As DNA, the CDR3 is TGCAGTGCTAGTGTAGGGACAGGGGGACAACTGTTTTTT.

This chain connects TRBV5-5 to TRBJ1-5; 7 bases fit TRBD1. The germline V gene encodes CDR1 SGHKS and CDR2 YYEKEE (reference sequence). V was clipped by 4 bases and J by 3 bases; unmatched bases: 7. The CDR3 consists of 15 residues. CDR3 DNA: TGTGCCAGCAGCCTCGGACAGGTCAACAATCAGCCCCAGCATTTT. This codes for CASSLGQVNNQPQHF.

The CDR3 protein is CASSQAGREGSRDTQYF. The CDR3 coding sequence is TGCGCCAGCAGCCAAGCCGGGAGGGAGGGATCACGGGATACGCAGTATTTT. This chain connects TRBV4-3 to TRBJ2-3; 8 nucleotides agree with TRBD2. V gave up 1 base and J gave up 6 bases; unmatched junction bases: 12. The CDR3 is made up of 17 amino acids. Per germline, CDR1 LGHNA and CDR2 YSLEER.

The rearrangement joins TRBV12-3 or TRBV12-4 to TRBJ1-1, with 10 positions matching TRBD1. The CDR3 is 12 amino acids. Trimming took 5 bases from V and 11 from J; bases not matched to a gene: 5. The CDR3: CASSRQGAVAFF. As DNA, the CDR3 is TGTGCCAGCAGTCGACAGGGGGCTGTCGCTTTCTTT.

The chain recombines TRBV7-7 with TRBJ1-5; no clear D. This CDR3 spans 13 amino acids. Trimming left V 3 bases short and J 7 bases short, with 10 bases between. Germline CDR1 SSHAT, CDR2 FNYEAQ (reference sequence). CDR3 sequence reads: CASSLDSRQPQHF. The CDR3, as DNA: TGTGCCAGCAGCTTGGACTCCCGGCAGCCCCAGCATTTT. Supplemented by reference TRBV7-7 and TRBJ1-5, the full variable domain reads GAGVSQSPRYKVTKRGQDVTLRCDPISSHATLYWYQQALGQGPEFLTYFNYEAQPDKSGLPSDRFSAERPEGSISTLTIQRTEQRDSAMYRCASSLDSRQPQHFGDGTRLSIL.

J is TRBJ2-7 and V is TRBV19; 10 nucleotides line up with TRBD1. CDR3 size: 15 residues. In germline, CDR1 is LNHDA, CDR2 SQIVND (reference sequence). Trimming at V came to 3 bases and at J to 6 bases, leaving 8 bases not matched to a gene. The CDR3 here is CASSINRDRGGEQYF. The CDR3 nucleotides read TGTGCCAGTAGTATCAATCGGGACAGGGGCGGCGAGCAGTACTTC.

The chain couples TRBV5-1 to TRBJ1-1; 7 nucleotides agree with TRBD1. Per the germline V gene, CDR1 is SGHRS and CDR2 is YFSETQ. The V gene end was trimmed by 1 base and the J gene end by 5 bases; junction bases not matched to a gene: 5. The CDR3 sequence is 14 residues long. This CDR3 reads CASSLLTGPTEAFF. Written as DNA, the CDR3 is TGCGCCAGCAGCTTGCTGACAGGGCCAACTGAAGCTTTCTTT.

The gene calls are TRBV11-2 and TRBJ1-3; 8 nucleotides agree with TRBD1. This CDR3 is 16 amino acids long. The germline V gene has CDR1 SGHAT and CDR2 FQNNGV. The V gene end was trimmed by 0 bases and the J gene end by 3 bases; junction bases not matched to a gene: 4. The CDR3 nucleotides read TGTGCCAGCAGCTTAGATGGGACAGGTGGTGGAAACACCATATATTTT. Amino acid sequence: CASSLDGTGGGNTIYF.

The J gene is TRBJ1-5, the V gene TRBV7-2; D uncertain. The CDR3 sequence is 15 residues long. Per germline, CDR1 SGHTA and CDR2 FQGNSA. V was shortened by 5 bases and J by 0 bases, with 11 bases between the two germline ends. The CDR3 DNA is TGTGCCAGCAGCCAAGACTACTATAGCAATCAGCCCCAGCATTTT. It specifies CASSQDYYSNQPQHF.

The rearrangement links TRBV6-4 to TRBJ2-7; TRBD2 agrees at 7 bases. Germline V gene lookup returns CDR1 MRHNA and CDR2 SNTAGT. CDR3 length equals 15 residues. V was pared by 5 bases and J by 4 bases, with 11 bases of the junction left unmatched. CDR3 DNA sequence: TGTGCCAGCAGTACCCGCAGCGGGGAGGGTTACGAGCAGTACTTC. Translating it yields CASSTRSGEGYEQYF.

CDR3 in DNA: TGTGCCAGCAGTAGAGGACTAGCGGACCCCTACGAGCAGTACTTC. Protein product: CASSRGLADPYEQYF. This chain joins TRBV5-6 and TRBJ2-7; 10 nucleotides line up with TRBD2. After removal of 5 bases from V and 2 bases from J, the junction contained 7 bases not matched to a gene. This CDR3 is 15 amino acids long. The germline V gene has CDR1 SGHDT and CDR2 YYEEEE.